Following are 5 T cell receptor beta chains from one sample sequenced in a study of cytomegalovirus exposure and HLA in healthy donors. 13 Jbeta primers and 60 Vbeta primers were used for the PCR. The data were produced by immunoSEQ multiplex PCR, yet TCRdb's version contains in-frame clones alone and is incomplete. This table has more than 55,000 clones, about 74% appearing once. The material sequenced was PBMCs. These receptors were obtained from a woman aged 60-70 years in good health and CMV-seropositive.

The rearrangement joins TRBV30 to TRBJ2-1; possible D gene TRBD2, 5 bases. V dropped 0 bases and J dropped 5 bases, with 11 bases sitting between them. This CDR3 is built from 14 residues. Per germline, CDR1 GTSNPN and CDR2 SVGIG (reference sequence). For the CDR3, the DNA is TGTGCCTGGAGTGTATTGGACTTCGACAATGAGCAGTTCTTC. It encodes CAWSVLDFDNEQFF.

This clone was detected only once. The chain is built from TRBV30 and TRBJ2-3; 13 bases are shared with TRBD2. With V trimmed by 2 bases and J by 5 bases, 7 bases remained unmatched. The CDR3 totals 16 residues. Germline CDR1 and CDR2: GTSNPN and SVGIG (reference sequence). CDR3 nucleotides: TGTGCCTGGAGTATACTAGCGGGGGGGCCCAGAGATACGCAGTATTTT. As protein: CAWSILAGGPRDTQYF.

This chain uses TRBV28 with TRBJ2-3, with 11 nucleotides matching TRBD2. This CDR3 is 15 amino acids long. V lost 5 bases to trimming and J lost 4 bases; unmatched junction nucleotides: 5. Per the germline V gene, CDR1 is MDHEN and CDR2 is SYDVKM. The CDR3: CASSLPTSGADTQYF. In DNA form, the CDR3 reads TGTGCCAGCAGTCTTCCGACTAGCGGGGCAGATACGCAGTATTTT.

Only a few counts were recorded for this clone. J is TRBJ1-5 and V is TRBV4-1, with 8 bases identical to TRBD1. V lost 3 bases, J lost 5 bases, and 6 bases stayed unmatched. Germline assignment: CDR1 MGHRA and CDR2 YSYEKL. The CDR3 is 15 residues long. Here the CDR3 reads CASSQGSTGDQPQHF. The CDR3 DNA reads as TGCGCCAGCAGCCAGGGGTCGACAGGGGATCAGCCCCAGCATTTT.

This clone was counted between two and nine times. The chain employs TRBV6-5 and TRBJ1-1, with 9 positions matching TRBD1. With 6 bases clipped from V and 5 bases from J, the junction kept 7 bases outside the gene matches. Germline CDR1 reads MNHEY; CDR2 reads SVGAGI. The CDR3 sequence is 14 residues long. The CDR3 region is CASSSHRGRTEAFF. The CDR3 DNA sequence: TGTGCCAGCAGCTCCCACAGGGGGCGGACTGAAGCTTTCTTT.